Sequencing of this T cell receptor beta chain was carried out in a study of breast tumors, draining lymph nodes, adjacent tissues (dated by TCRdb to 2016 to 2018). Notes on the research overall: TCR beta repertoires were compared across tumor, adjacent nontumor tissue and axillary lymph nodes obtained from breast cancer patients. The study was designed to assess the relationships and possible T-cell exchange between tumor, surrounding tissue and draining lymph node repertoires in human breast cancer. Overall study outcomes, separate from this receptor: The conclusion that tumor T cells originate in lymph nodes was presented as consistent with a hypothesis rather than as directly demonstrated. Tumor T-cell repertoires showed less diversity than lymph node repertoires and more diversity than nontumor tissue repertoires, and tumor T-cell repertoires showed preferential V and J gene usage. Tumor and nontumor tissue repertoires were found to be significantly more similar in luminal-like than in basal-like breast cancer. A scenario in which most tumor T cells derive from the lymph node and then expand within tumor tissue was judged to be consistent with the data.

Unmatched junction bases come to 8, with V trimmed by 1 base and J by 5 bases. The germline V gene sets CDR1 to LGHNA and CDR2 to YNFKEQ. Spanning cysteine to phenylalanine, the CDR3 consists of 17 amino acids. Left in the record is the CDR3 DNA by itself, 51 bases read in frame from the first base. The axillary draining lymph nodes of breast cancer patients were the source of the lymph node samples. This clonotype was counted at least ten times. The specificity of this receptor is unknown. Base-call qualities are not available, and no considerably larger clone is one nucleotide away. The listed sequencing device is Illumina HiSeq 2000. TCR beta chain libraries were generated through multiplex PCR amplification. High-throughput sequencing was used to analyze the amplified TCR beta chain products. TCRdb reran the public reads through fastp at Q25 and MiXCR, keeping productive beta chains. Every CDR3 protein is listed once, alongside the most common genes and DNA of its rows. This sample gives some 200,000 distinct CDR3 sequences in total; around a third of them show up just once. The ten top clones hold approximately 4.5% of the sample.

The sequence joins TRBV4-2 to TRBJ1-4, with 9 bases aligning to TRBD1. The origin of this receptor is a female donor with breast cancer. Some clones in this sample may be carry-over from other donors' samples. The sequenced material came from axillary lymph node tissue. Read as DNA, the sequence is TGTGCCAGCAGCCAAGTGGGACAGGGTGGTCGGAATGAAAAACTGTTTTTT. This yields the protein CASSQVGQGGRNEKLFF.